This T cell receptor (delta chain) derives from a study of gamma-delta T cells after stem cell transplantation. TCRdb repeated clone calling on the RT-PCR reads with CATT. The sample lists fewer than 2,500 delta-chain clones; under 55% were seen once. J lost 4 bases, V lost 0 bases, and 15 bases had no gene match. Germline CDR1 GEAIGNYY, CDR2 EKD. The CDR3 has 18 residues. This clone was found once. The sequence derives from a human donor. It is not recorded whose cells these are; they may come from a transplant donor. This chain joins TRDV2 and TRDJ1; TRDD3 matches at 8 bases. The sample comprised gamma-delta T cells. CDR3 bases: TGTGCCTGTGACACCTTGGACAATGACTGGGGGGAGGGCGATAAACTCATCTTT. Its translation is CACDTLDNDWGEGDKLIF.